Following are 4 T cell receptor beta chains from one sample sequenced in a study of metastatic and nonmetastatic thyroid tumors. TCRdb re-analyzed the PCR reads through MiXCR. In the table there are around 19,000 clones, around 21% of which are singletons. Patients underwent thyroid surgery, and none had received any treatment before it. Sequencing was carried out using blood. All receptors derive from a female donor with papillary thyroid cancer or a benign thyroid nodule (not recorded which). Some clones in this sample may be carry-over from other donors' samples.

V usage is TRBV30 and J usage is TRBJ1-1; no firm D call. Germline CDR1 GTSNPN, CDR2 SVGIG (reference sequence). Trimming stripped 0 bases from V and 0 bases from J, with 11 bases between. The CDR3 extends over 15 amino acids. The CDR3 protein is CAWSVRGSLNTEAFF. CDR3 DNA: TGTGCCTGGAGTGTGCGAGGCAGCCTGAACACTGAAGCTTTCTTT.

This clone was found many times. The chain employs TRBV29-1 and TRBJ2-1, with unresolved D. Looked up from germline, CDR1 is SQVTM and CDR2 is ANQGSEA. This CDR3 spans 13 amino acids. Trimming stripped 4 bases from V and 4 bases from J, with 11 bases between. CDR3 coding DNA: TGCAGCGTTGGAGCCGCCCAATACAATGAGCAGTTCTTC. Its protein is CSVGAAQYNEQFF.

There are many counts of this clone. The V call is TRBV12-3 or TRBV12-4, the J call TRBJ2-3; 9 positions match TRBD2. The CDR3 runs to 20 residues. The J segment lost 0 bases and the V segment lost 2 bases, leaving 15 bases of the junction unmatched. CDR3 nucleotide sequence: TGTGCCAGCAGTTTACCCCGGTTAAATAGCGGGGGCCCTAGCACAGATACGCAGTATTTT. This gives the protein CASSLPRLNSGGPSTDTQYF.

This clone was counted many times. The chain joins TRBV5-1 to TRBJ2-4, with D maybe TRBD2 (6 bases). CDR1 and CDR2 from the germline V gene are SGHRS and YFSETQ. Trimming cost V 4 bases and J 8 bases, with 19 bases left between them. CDR3 size: 15 residues. This chain's CDR3 is CASSRDGGRGDIQYF. As DNA, the CDR3 is TGCGCCAGCAGCCGAGACGGGGGTAGAGGGGACATTCAGTACTTC.